A single sample is the source of the 30 T cell receptor beta chains below, sequenced in a study of T cell clones after liver transplantation. Data came from immunoSEQ multiplex PCR; TCRdb stores just in-frame clones and leaves some out. The sample has under 85,000 clones, about 80% seen once. The material was CD4+ T cells from blood, obtained 12 months after liver transplant. The receptors originated from a human patient who received a liver transplant. Some T cells may be the graft donor's.

This chain uses TRBV6-6 with TRBJ2-7; TRBD2 is a possible D gene (6 bases). Germline V lookup: CDR1 MNHNY, CDR2 SVGAGI (reference sequence). The CDR3 extends over 16 amino acids. The V gene lost 2 bases and the J gene lost 0 bases, with 14 bases spanning the gap. CDR3 sequence reads: CASSYGGVRNSYEQYF. CDR3 DNA sequence: TGTGCCAGCAGTTACGGAGGGGTAAGGAACTCCTACGAGCAGTACTTC.

This chain connects TRBV6-4 to TRBJ1-1, with unresolved D. Trimming shortened V by 4 bases and J by 0 bases, and 6 bases separated the two germline ends. Germline-derived CDR1 and CDR2 are MRHNA and SNTAGT. The CDR3 is 13 amino acids. The CDR3 sequence: CASSADLNTEAFF. As DNA, the CDR3 is TGTGCCAGCAGTGCAGATCTGAACACTGAAGCTTTCTTT.

This chain joins TRBV2 and TRBJ1-5, with D unclear. The CDR3 consists of 17 residues. CDR1 and CDR2 (germline): SNHLY, FYNNEI. Trimming stripped 4 bases from V and 2 bases from J, with 18 bases between. The CDR3, as DNA: TGTGCCAGCAGTGGAAGGGTTTTAGGGCAGGGCAATCAGCCCCAGCATTTT. Its protein product is CASSGRVLGQGNQPQHF.

The gene calls are TRBV4-1 and TRBJ2-3, with 11 bases fitting TRBD1. This CDR3 comprises 16 residues. The junction had 9 bases not matched to a gene; V was cut back by 4 bases and J by 6 bases. Germline CDR1 is MGHRA and CDR2 is YSYEKL. CDR3 protein: CASSPLDRGLRDTQYF. CDR3 DNA sequence: TGCGCCAGCAGCCCCCTGGACAGGGGGCTAAGGGATACGCAGTATTTT.

In its sample, this clone was seen a few times. This chain uses TRBV28 with TRBJ1-5; 7 positions agree with TRBD1. V lost 8 bases to trimming and J lost 5 bases; unmatched junction nucleotides: 3. Germline V gene sequence: CDR1 MDHEN, CDR2 SYDVKM. The CDR3 extends over 12 amino acids. The CDR3 DNA reads TGTGCCAGCTTAACAGGGGATCAGCCCCAGCATTTT. Translated, it gives CASLTGDQPQHF.

The J gene is TRBJ1-2, the V gene TRBV14; no definite D call. Trimming stripped 6 bases from V and 8 bases from J, with 10 bases between. The germline V gene has CDR1 SGHDN and CDR2 FVKESK. The CDR3 covers 11 residues. The CDR3 nucleotides are TGTGCCAGCAGTCATTTAGGAGGCTACACCTTC. This sequence encodes CASSHLGGYTF.

With respect to this clone: Different DNA sequences within this sample yield the same CDR3. V gene TRBV2 combines with J gene TRBJ1-1; D gene ambiguous. The V end lost 3 bases, the J end lost 0 bases, and 5 bases lay between the germline ends. The CDR3 totals 13 residues. Germline V gene data show CDR1 as SNHLY and CDR2 as FYNNEI. The CDR3: CASSEAVNTEAFF. CDR3 DNA sequence: TGTGCCAGCAGTGAGGCGGTGAACACTGAAGCTTTCTTT.

This sequence joins TRBV5-4 and TRBJ2-1; D not resolved. This CDR3 comprises 14 residues. Germline-derived CDR1 and CDR2 are SGHNT and YYREEE (reference sequence). V was clipped by 0 bases and J by 0 bases, with 4 bases between them. Written as DNA, the CDR3 is TGTGCCAGCAGCTTGGGTAGCTCCTACAATGAGCAGTTCTTC. It codes for CASSLGSSYNEQFF.

V and J are TRBV19 and TRBJ2-7; 9 nucleotides line up with TRBD1. The J segment lost 0 bases and the V segment lost 5 bases, leaving 11 bases of the junction unmatched. Germline V gene lookup returns CDR1 LNHDA and CDR2 SQIVND (reference sequence). CDR3 length equals 17 residues. DNA for the CDR3: TGTGCCAGTAGTCTTAGACGGGACAGGGCGAACTCCTACGAGCAGTACTTC. This gives the protein CASSLRRDRANSYEQYF.

This chain uses TRBV6-1 with TRBJ1-2; 7 nucleotides line up with TRBD1. Germline CDR1 and CDR2: MNHNS and SASEGT. J lost 3 bases, V lost 2 bases, and 6 bases had no gene match. This CDR3 has 15 residues. CDR3 sequence: CASSENVGGDYGYTF. CDR3 bases: TGTGCCAGCAGTGAAAATGTAGGGGGCGACTATGGCTACACCTTC.

This clone was found once. This chain links TRBV18 with TRBJ2-5, with D unclear. The CDR3 is 13 amino acids. Trimming took 2 bases from V and 5 from J, leaving 9 bases between them. CDR1 is KGHSH, CDR2 LQKENI, per germline. In DNA, the CDR3 is TGTGCCAGCTCACCAACGGGTGGGGAGACCCAGTACTTC. Translated, it gives CASSPTGGETQYF.

The chain employs TRBV28 and TRBJ2-6, with D perhaps given as TRBD1 or TRBD2 (5 bases each). The V and J ends lost 1 base and 4 bases respectively, with 8 bases between them. The CDR3 runs 15 residues. Germline V gene data show CDR1 as MDHEN and CDR2 as SYDVKM. The CDR3: CASSLFGAGANVLTF. Here the CDR3 DNA reads TGTGCCAGCAGTTTATTCGGGGCCGGGGCCAACGTCCTGACTTTC.

This chain connects TRBV27 to TRBJ2-2, with D possibly being TRBD1 (5 bases). The length of the CDR3 is 14 residues. The germline V and J ends were trimmed by 7 bases and 4 bases, with 13 bases remaining between them. In germline, CDR1 is MNHEY, CDR2 SMNVEV (reference sequence). CDR3 sequence (DNA): TGTGCCAGCATGATCAGGGTGCGCACCGGGGAGCTGTTTTTT. The encoded protein is CASMIRVRTGELFF.

This clone occurred once. This chain connects TRBV7-2 to TRBJ1-1, with D hard to call. V dropped 5 bases and J dropped 2 bases, with 6 bases sitting between them. CDR1 is SGHTA, CDR2 FQGNSA, per germline. This CDR3 comprises 12 residues. The CDR3 sequence: CASSPRNTEAFF. The DNA for the CDR3 is TGTGCCAGCAGCCCTAGAAACACTGAAGCTTTCTTT.

J is TRBJ1-5 and V is TRBV7-2; 7 bases line up with TRBD1. There are 13 residues in the CDR3. Germline V gives CDR1 SGHTA, CDR2 FQGNSA. With 5 bases clipped from V and 5 bases from J, the junction kept 3 bases outside the gene matches. CDR3 protein: CASSHGQDQPQHF. The DNA for the CDR3 is TGTGCCAGCAGCCACGGACAGGATCAGCCCCAGCATTTT. Full variable domain (rest looked up from reference TRBV7-2 and TRBJ1-5): GAGVSQSPSNKVTEKGKDVELRCDPISGHTALYWYRQSLGQGLEFLIYFQGNSAPDKSGLPSDRFSAERTGGSVSTLTIQRTQQEDSAVYLCASSHGQDQPQHFGDGTRLSIL.

The CDR3 here is CASSQGGTGPTYEQYF. CDR3 coding DNA: TGCGCCAGCAGCCAAGGCGGGACAGGGCCAACCTACGAGCAGTACTTC. V usage is TRBV4-1 and J usage is TRBJ2-7; 9 bases are a match to TRBD1. In germline, CDR1 is MGHRA, CDR2 YSYEKL. Germline trimming cut 1 base from V and 2 bases from J; bases unmatched to any gene: 6. The CDR3 spans 16 residues.

The rearrangement uses TRBV28 and TRBJ2-7, with D possibly being TRBD1 (6 bases). Germline CDR1 reads MDHEN; CDR2 reads SYDVKM. The germline V and J ends were trimmed by 7 bases and 1 base, with 17 bases remaining between them. The CDR3 loop spans 15 amino acids. In DNA form, the CDR3 reads TGTGCCAGCAACTCCCGGGACAAGTTGTCCTACGAGCAGTACTTC. Its protein product is CASNSRDKLSYEQYF.

The V gene is TRBV6-1, the J gene TRBJ2-6, with TRBD1 matching 7 bases. The V gene end was trimmed by 4 bases and the J gene end by 12 bases; junction bases not matched to a gene: 9. The CDR3 spans 14 residues. CDR1 and CDR2 (germline): MNHNS, SASEGT. The CDR3 sequence: CASSGLTGRGVLTF. CDR3 coding DNA: TGTGCCAGCAGTGGACTGACAGGGCGTGGCGTCCTGACTTTC.

V is TRBV18 and J is TRBJ1-2; a weak D match, TRBD1 (5 bases). The CDR3 has 13 residues. Germline values: CDR1 KGHSH, CDR2 LQKENI. V was trimmed by 2 bases and J by 4 bases, leaving 8 bases between them. DNA of the CDR3: TGTGCCAGCTCACCAGGGGCGGGCTATGGCTACACCTTC. Its translation is CASSPGAGYGYTF. Combining the CDR3 with reference TRBV18 and TRBJ1-2 gives the whole variable domain NAGVMQNPRHLVRRRGQEARLRCSPMKGHSHVYWYRQLPEEGLKFMVYLQKENIIDESGMPKERFSAEFPKEGPSILRIQQVVRGDSAAYFCASSPGAGYGYTFGSGTRLTVV.

The chain uses TRBV7-2 and TRBJ1-2; tentative D call: TRBD1 (5 bases). Germline V gene data show CDR1 as SGHTA and CDR2 as FQGNSA. V dropped 0 bases and J dropped 1 base, with 6 bases sitting between them. The CDR3 spans 14 residues. Here the CDR3 DNA reads TGTGCCAGCAGCTTAGCAGGGGTTAACTATGGCTACACCTTC. It specifies CASSLAGVNYGYTF.

This chain joins TRBV7-9 and TRBJ2-2; 7 bases agree with TRBD1. Losses at the gene ends were 1 base for V and 4 bases for J; bases not matched to a gene: 6. The CDR3 runs to 16 residues. Germline loops: CDR1 SEHNR, CDR2 FQNEAQ (reference sequence). The CDR3 nucleotides are TGTGCCAGCAGCTTAGAAGGGGGCGGAGGCACCGGGGAGCTGTTTTTT. Its protein is CASSLEGGGGTGELFF.

The chain combines TRBV25-1 with TRBJ2-6; D remains ambiguous. The V and J ends lost 3 bases and 4 bases respectively, with 10 bases between them. The CDR3 extends over 15 amino acids. The V gene's germline CDR1 is MGHDK and CDR2 SYGVNS. The CDR3 loop is CASSDKSKGANVLTF. CDR3 coding DNA: TGTGCCAGCAGTGATAAGTCGAAGGGGGCCAACGTCCTGACTTTC. The variable domain in full, with the rest retrieved from reference TRBV25-1 and TRBJ2-6, is EADIYQTPRYLVIGTGKKITLECSQTMGHDKMYWYQQDPGMELHLIHYSYGVNSTEKGDLSSESTVSRIRTEHFPLTLESARPSHTSQYLCASSDKSKGANVLTFGAGSRLTVL.

This clone was seen a handful of times. The chain employs TRBV4-3 and TRBJ1-4; possibly TRBD1 for D (5 bases). Deletions cut 3 bases from V and 5 bases from J, with 16 bases between. The CDR3 covers 16 residues. Germline V gene data show CDR1 as LGHNA and CDR2 as YSLEER. CDR3 sequence reads: CASSQTVGRGNEKLFF. The CDR3 DNA follows: TGCGCCAGCAGCCAGACTGTGGGACGGGGAAATGAAAAACTGTTTTTT.

This chain joins TRBV7-6 and TRBJ2-6, with D hard to call. V lost 4 bases to trimming and J lost 0 bases, with 7 bases between them. Germline CDR1 is SGHVS and CDR2 is FNYEAQ. The CDR3 is 15 amino acids. CDR3 sequence (DNA): TGTGCCAGCAGCTCGTATTACTCTGGGGCCAACGTCCTGACTTTC. It specifies CASSSYYSGANVLTF. The variable domain in full, completed from reference TRBV7-6 and TRBJ2-6, reads GAGVSQSPRYKVTKRGQDVALRCDPISGHVSLYWYRQALGQGPEFLTYFNYEAQQDKSGLPNDRFSAERPEGSISTLTIQRTEQRDSAMYRCASSSYYSGANVLTFGAGSRLTVL.

The table lists this clone with a count of one. The DNA of the CDR3 is TGCAGCGTCGACCAGGACGCTAGCGGGAGGGCCTTCGGTAGGACAGATACGCAGTATTTT. Translation: CSVDQDASGRAFGRTDTQYF. The V call is TRBV29-1, the J call TRBJ2-3, with 12 nucleotides matching TRBD2. CDR3 length: 20 amino acids. Per germline, CDR1 SQVTM and CDR2 ANQGSEA. J was trimmed by 3 bases and V by 6 bases; bases with no gene match: 22.

In nucleotides, the CDR3 is TGCAGCGTTGACGTCAGGAACTACAATGAGCAGTTCTTC. The encoded protein is CSVDVRNYNEQFF. This rearrangement joins TRBV29-1 to TRBJ2-1; D ambiguous. Trimming stripped 3 bases from V and 3 bases from J, with 9 bases between. Germline V CDR1 and CDR2: SQVTM, ANQGSEA. The CDR3 length is 13 residues.

J is TRBJ2-7 and V is TRBV6-1; 8 nucleotides agree with TRBD1. The V gene's germline CDR1 is MNHNS and CDR2 SASEGT. V shed 7 bases, J shed 0 bases, and the junction held 5 bases outside the gene matches. The CDR3 contains 14 residues. CDR3 nucleotides: TGTGCCAGCACCCCGACAGGGGCCTCCTACGAGCAGTACTTC. Translation gives CASTPTGASYEQYF.

V gene TRBV10-1 combines with J gene TRBJ2-5, with 10 nucleotides matching TRBD2. Trimming at V came to 0 bases and at J to 7 bases, leaving 5 bases not matched to a gene. The germline V gene encodes CDR1 WNHNN and CDR2 SYGVQD (reference sequence). This CDR3 has 15 amino acids. This CDR3 reads CASSESGTSAMTQYF. The DNA for the CDR3 is TGCGCCAGCAGTGAGTCCGGGACTAGCGCCATGACCCAGTACTTC.

V usage is TRBV5-1 and J usage is TRBJ1-4, with 9 bases identical to TRBD1. CDR3 length: 17 residues. The V and J ends lost 4 bases and 0 bases, in that order; junction bases with no gene match: 7. Germline lookup yields CDR1 SGHRS and CDR2 YFSETQ. Here the CDR3 reads CASSPGQGLATNEKLFF. CDR3 DNA: TGCGCCAGCAGCCCGGGACAGGGTCTTGCAACTAATGAAAAACTGTTTTTT.

The J gene is TRBJ2-6, the V gene TRBV6-5; D gene ambiguous. The CDR3 loop spans 16 amino acids. Looked up from germline, CDR1 is MNHEY and CDR2 is SVGAGI. V dropped 0 bases and J dropped 2 bases, with 8 bases sitting between them. The CDR3 DNA sequence: TGTGCCAGCAGTTACTCGAAGAGGACTGGGGCCAACGTCCTGACTTTC. As protein: CASSYSKRTGANVLTF.